This TCR beta chain stems from a study of regulatory T cells in long-lasting Graves disease. This clonotype was recorded at least ten times. Through Arm-PCR of CDR3 regions and iRepertoire HTBI primers, TCR beta libraries were built. TCRdb processed the multiplex PCR reads anew with MiXCR; each CDR3 protein has one entry. The repertoire holds hundreds of thousands of distinct CDR3 sequences, with approximately 15% as singletons. The time point: newly diagnosed GD, antithyroid drugs for less than 3 months. With RNA extracted from PBMCs as input, the TCR library was made. V lost 6 bases to trimming and J lost 6 bases; unmatched junction nucleotides: 6. CDR3 length: 14 amino acids. Germline CDR1 is KGHSH and CDR2 is LQKENI. This sample also appeared in a second study, on T cells in Graves' hyperthyroidism and ophthalmopathy. From that second work: Clinical symptoms, serum thyroxine and TRAb, thyroid ultrasound and orbital computed tomography together formed the diagnostic basis. The model forecast ophthalmopathy, anticipating it by a median around 6.5 months before onset.

The clonotype originates from a woman aged 25 to 39 with Graves disease. The gene calls are TRBV18 and TRBJ2-7; 12 positions match TRBD2. Sequencing was performed on peripheral blood mononuclear cells (PBMCs), taken at new diagnosis, from a patient treated with antithyroid drugs. The CDR3 DNA reads TGTGCCAGCTCGCCCGGGACTAGCGGGTTCGAGCAGTACTTC. Translating gives CASSPGTSGFEQYF.